These 27 T cell receptor beta chains were sequenced from one sample in a study of CD8 T cells in ankylosing spondylitis. Findings and limits, study-wide: In ankylosing spondylitis blood, a motif of fewer than 10 highly homologous TCR beta variants appeared characteristic.

Antigens for these TCRs are unknown. One entry per CDR3 protein, called by TCRdb with MiXCR from the 5' RACE reads. The table shows around 770,000 distinct CDR3 sequences, with around 20% occurring only once. The sample was blood, either unsorted or a sorted T cell fraction (not recorded which). The source is a male donor with ankylosing spondylitis.

The chain recombines TRBV12-3 or TRBV12-4 with TRBJ1-1; 9 bases map to TRBD1. CDR3 size: 16 residues. V shed 2 bases and J 6 bases; nucleotides not matched to a gene: 10. Here the CDR3 DNA reads TGTGCCAGCAGTTTATCGGGGGGACAGGGTGGGTCTGAAGCTTTCTTT. Its protein product is CASSLSGGQGGSEAFF.

This clonotype was seen at least ten times. The rearrangement uses TRBV5-1 and TRBJ2-5; 7 bases agree with TRBD2. The germline V gene encodes CDR1 SGHRS and CDR2 YFSETQ. CDR3 length: 13 amino acids. J lost 3 bases, V lost 2 bases, and 1 base had no gene match. CDR3 DNA sequence: TGCGCCAGCAGCTTAGGACTAGAAGAGACCCAGTACTTC. It codes for CASSLGLEETQYF.

The CDR3, as DNA: TGTGCCAGCAGTTACGTGCACAGAGAGACCCAGTACTTC. Translation: CASSYVHRETQYF. The gene calls are TRBV6-5 and TRBJ2-5; no firm D call. Germline values: CDR1 MNHEY, CDR2 SVGAGI. The CDR3 is made up of 13 amino acids. V lost 2 bases and J 4 bases, leaving 8 bases between the germline ends.

This chain joins TRBV9 and TRBJ1-1; 7 nucleotides line up with TRBD1. Germline V CDR1 and CDR2: SGDLS, YYNGEE. V shed 3 bases and J 7 bases; nucleotides not matched to a gene: 12. The CDR3 extends over 15 amino acids. CDR3 sequence (DNA): TGTGCCAGCAGCGCCTCGACAGGGTTCGGCGGTGAAGCTTTCTTT. Amino acids: CASSASTGFGGEAFF.

This sequence joins TRBV11-2 and TRBJ1-1, with 11 nucleotides matching TRBD1. Germline assignment: CDR1 SGHAT and CDR2 FQNNGV. V dropped 2 bases and J dropped 6; count of bases not matched to a gene: 8. This CDR3 spans 16 amino acids. CDR3: CASSLTRTGGTAEAFF. The CDR3 region has the DNA TGTGCCAGCAGCTTAACTCGGACAGGGGGCACTGCTGAAGCTTTCTTT.

V and J are TRBV13 and TRBJ2-1; no reliable D call. The CDR3 contains 14 residues. With 8 bases removed from V and 0 bases from J, the gap between germline ends came to 11 bases. CDR1 PRHDT and CDR2 FYEKMQ come from the germline V gene (reference sequence). DNA of the CDR3: TGTGCCAGCGGCTACAGAAGCTCCTACAATGAGCAGTTCTTC. Translating gives CASGYRSSYNEQFF.

In its sample, this clonotype was seen a few times. This rearrangement joins TRBV7-6 to TRBJ1-2; D remains ambiguous. Germline CDR1 and CDR2: SGHVS and FNYEAQ. Trimming took off 5 bases at V and 7 bases at J, with 17 bases between the two ends. The CDR3 runs 14 residues. CDR3 sequence reads: CASSASQELVGYTF. The CDR3 DNA reads TGTGCCAGCAGCGCCTCCCAGGAACTCGTTGGCTACACCTTC.

The chain employs TRBV11-1 and TRBJ2-3; 11 nucleotides align to TRBD2. Germline trimming cut 4 bases from V and 6 bases from J; bases unmatched to any gene: 15. The length of the CDR3 is 18 residues. The germline V gene has CDR1 SGHAT and CDR2 FQDESV (reference sequence). The CDR3 region is CASSSDLLSGGALDTQYF. CDR3 DNA sequence: TGTGCCAGCAGCTCCGACCTCCTTAGCGGGGGGGCTTTGGATACGCAGTATTTT.

V is TRBV20-1 and J is TRBJ1-6; 7 positions match TRBD1. CDR1 is DFQATT and CDR2 is SNEGSKA in the germline V gene (reference sequence). Trimming took 2 bases from V and 6 from J; bases not matched to a gene: 7. CDR3 length equals 15 residues. The CDR3 loop reads CSARSPGQPNSPLHF. The CDR3 nucleotides are TGCAGTGCTAGATCACCGGGACAGCCTAATTCACCCCTCCACTTT.

This clonotype was picked up a small number of times. This chain links TRBV27 with TRBJ2-3; D perhaps matches TRBD1 (6 bases). The CDR3 is 15 amino acids. The V and J ends lost 5 bases and 2 bases respectively, with 14 bases between them. Germline CDR1 MNHEY, CDR2 SMNVEV (reference sequence). The CDR3 DNA reads TGTGCCAGCAGTCAGGACAGAGCCTTCACAGATACGCAGTATTTT. This gives the protein CASSQDRAFTDTQYF.

Only a few counts were recorded for this clonotype. This chain joins TRBV12-3 or TRBV12-4 and TRBJ2-5; 14 bases line up with TRBD2. The CDR3 runs to 17 residues. Trimming at V came to 3 bases and at J to 0 bases, leaving 3 bases not matched to a gene. The CDR3 is CASSLGLAGEYQETQYF. DNA for the CDR3: TGTGCCAGCAGTTTGGGACTAGCGGGGGAGTACCAAGAGACCCAGTACTTC.

CDR3 protein: CSVEGAANYNEQFF. CDR3 DNA: TGCAGCGTTGAAGGGGCAGCGAACTACAATGAGCAGTTCTTC. The chain employs TRBV29-1 and TRBJ2-1; unclear D gene. Germline-derived CDR1 and CDR2 are SQVTM and ANQGSEA. The ends were cut back, 1 base at V and 3 bases at J, with 10 bases in the middle. The CDR3 runs 14 residues.

This rearrangement joins TRBV5-1 to TRBJ2-1; 7 bases fit TRBD2. Germline V gene sequence: CDR1 SGHRS, CDR2 YFSETQ. The ends lost 0 bases at V and 9 bases at J; junction bases unmatched: 9. The CDR3 extends over 15 amino acids. This chain's CDR3 is CASSLGEVGGGEQFF. Written as DNA, the CDR3 is TGCGCCAGCAGCTTGGGCGAGGTGGGCGGGGGTGAGCAGTTCTTC.

J is TRBJ2-1 and V is TRBV5-1, with TRBD1 identical over 9 bases. Germline V CDR1 and CDR2: SGHRS, YFSETQ. This CDR3 is 15 amino acids long. Losses at the gene ends were 4 bases for V and 6 bases for J; bases not matched to a gene: 8. The CDR3 loop is CASSHRDRVINEQFF. DNA for the CDR3: TGCGCCAGCAGCCACCGGGACAGGGTCATCAATGAGCAGTTCTTC.

This clonotype appeared a few times. The rearrangement uses TRBV20-1 and TRBJ2-1; no definite D call. The CDR3 contains 10 residues. Trimming stripped 0 bases from V and 12 bases from J, with 6 bases between. Per germline, CDR1 DFQATT and CDR2 SNEGSKA (reference sequence). The CDR3 protein is CSARDTRQFF. In nucleotides, the CDR3 is TGCAGTGCTAGAGATACGAGGCAGTTCTTC.

This clonotype was observed a handful of times. V gene TRBV2 combines with J gene TRBJ1-1, with 8 bases fitting TRBD1. Germline loops: CDR1 SNHLY, CDR2 FYNNEI. The CDR3 runs 13 residues. The ends lost 4 bases at V and 4 bases at J; junction bases unmatched: 2. The CDR3 loop reads CASSGTGFTEAFF. The DNA for the CDR3 is TGTGCCAGCAGTGGGACAGGGTTCACTGAAGCTTTCTTT.

V and J are TRBV27 and TRBJ2-3; 7 bases match TRBD2. CDR1 MNHEY and CDR2 SMNVEV come from the germline V gene (reference sequence). This CDR3 contains 19 residues. V was pared by 2 bases and J by 4 bases, with 18 bases of the junction left unmatched. The DNA for the CDR3 is TGTGCCAGCAGTTTAACTAAAAAGAGCGGGACGGCCAACCCAGATACGCAGTATTTT. As protein: CASSLTKKSGTANPDTQYF.

The chain links TRBV5-1 to TRBJ2-5, with D possibly called TRBD1 or TRBD2 (5 bases each). Per the germline V gene, CDR1 is SGHRS and CDR2 is YFSETQ. The CDR3 totals 15 residues. V lost 3 bases and J lost 4, with 16 bases in between. CDR3 sequence reads: CASSSGTKAGETQYF. CDR3 in DNA: TGCGCCAGCAGCTCCGGGACCAAGGCCGGAGAGACCCAGTACTTC.

The sample holds a few counts of this clonotype. The chain uses TRBV28 and TRBJ2-3; 10 bases map to TRBD2. V trimming: 5 bases; J trimming: 4 bases; junction bases outside the gene matches: 21. Germline V gives CDR1 MDHEN, CDR2 SYDVKM. The CDR3 length is 20 residues. In DNA form, the CDR3 reads TGTGCCAGCAGTGGGCGGTTGGGGCTAGCGGGAGACCTAGAGGCAGATACGCAGTATTTT. Translated: CASSGRLGLAGDLEADTQYF.

This clonotype was seen a few times. The chain employs TRBV12-3 or TRBV12-4 and TRBJ2-7; possibly TRBD2 for D (5 bases). This CDR3 comprises 14 residues. Trimming removed 7 bases at V and 4 bases at J, with 17 bases between. The CDR3, as DNA: TGTGCCAGCAACCTAGACGGGGTAGGTTACGAGCAGTACTTC. Translating gives CASNLDGVGYEQYF.

This clonotype showed up many times. V usage is TRBV12-3 or TRBV12-4 and J usage is TRBJ2-7; the D call may be TRBD1 or TRBD2 (5 bases each). The CDR3 length is 16 residues. Trimming took off 3 bases at V and 6 bases at J, with 21 bases between the two ends. Here the CDR3 reads CASSFKAGTGGSEQYF. CDR3 DNA sequence: TGTGCCAGCAGTTTTAAGGCTGGGACGGGCGGTTCCGAGCAGTACTTC.

This clonotype was detected a few times. This chain connects TRBV5-1 to TRBJ1-1; the D gene is possibly TRBD1 (5 bases). The CDR3 length is 16 residues. Per the germline V gene, CDR1 is SGHRS and CDR2 is YFSETQ. Trimming removed 1 base from V and 7 bases from J, with 20 bases in between. CDR3 in amino acids: CASSLPMGEGTGEAFF. CDR3 nucleotide sequence: TGCGCCAGCAGCTTGCCCATGGGGGAGGGGACGGGTGAAGCTTTCTTT.

The rearrangement uses TRBV30 and TRBJ2-5, with 8 nucleotides matching TRBD1. CDR1 and CDR2 (germline): GTSNPN, SVGIG (reference sequence). CDR3 length: 13 residues. After removal of 5 bases from V and 3 bases from J, the junction contained 5 bases not matched to a gene. The CDR3 DNA sequence: TGTGCCTGGGGGGGGACAGGAGAAGAGACCCAGTACTTC. This codes for CAWGGTGEETQYF.

The chain joins TRBV28 to TRBJ2-5; D is unresolved. This CDR3 is 11 amino acids long. Germline V gene data show CDR1 as MDHEN and CDR2 as SYDVKM. The germline V and J ends were trimmed by 5 bases and 7 bases, with 8 bases remaining between them. This CDR3 reads CASSVAGTQYF. The CDR3, as DNA: TGTGCCAGCAGTGTTGCTGGGACCCAGTACTTC.

This clonotype was picked up a small number of times. The CDR3 protein is CASTGLDYDNEQFF. DNA for the CDR3: TGTGCCAGCACAGGTCTCGATTATGACAATGAGCAGTTCTTC. The rearrangement uses TRBV28 and TRBJ2-1; D ambiguous. V was shortened by 7 bases and J by 5 bases, with 15 bases between the two germline ends. In germline, CDR1 is MDHEN, CDR2 SYDVKM. The CDR3 has 14 amino acids. The full variable domain, with the rest looked up from reference TRBV28 and TRBJ2-1, is DVKVTQSSRYLVKRTGEKVFLECVQDMDHENMFWYRQDPGLGLRLIYFSYDVKMKEKGDIPEGYSVSREKKERFSLILESASTNQTSMYLCASTGLDYDNEQFFGPGTRLTVL.

This clonotype was counted only a few times. The CDR3 DNA sequence: TGTGCCAGCAGTTACTCCCACAGGGGGGGATATAATTCACCCCTCCACTTT. Its translation: CASSYSHRGGYNSPLHF. The V and J genes are TRBV6-5 and TRBJ1-6; 8 bases are shared with TRBD1. Losses at the gene ends were 0 bases for V and 4 bases for J; bases not matched to a gene: 5. The CDR3 is 17 amino acids. Germline CDR1 and CDR2: MNHEY and SVGAGI.

In the case of this clonotype: The junction departs from the called germline gene at one end, perhaps through a read error. In nucleotides, the CDR3 is TGTGCCAGCAGCCCGACCCAACAAGGGACCCAGTACTTC. It translates to CASSPTQQGTQYF. The chain is built from TRBV6-6 and TRBJ2-5; D uncertain. The germline gives CDR1 MNHNY, CDR2 SVGAGI (reference sequence). The CDR3 covers 13 residues.